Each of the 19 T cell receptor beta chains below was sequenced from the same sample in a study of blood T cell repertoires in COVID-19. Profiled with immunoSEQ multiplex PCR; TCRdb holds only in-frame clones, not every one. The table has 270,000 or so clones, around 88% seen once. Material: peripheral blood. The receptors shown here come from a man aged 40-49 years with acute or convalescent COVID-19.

Here the CDR3 reads CASSQRGRGYYGYTF. For the CDR3, the DNA is TGTGCCAGCAGCCAAAGGGGCAGGGGATACTATGGCTACACCTTC. The chain links TRBV3-1 (or the pseudogene TRBV3-2) to TRBJ1-2, with a tentative D call TRBD1 (6 bases). The length of the CDR3 is 15 residues. The germline V and J ends were trimmed by 2 bases and 3 bases, with 13 bases remaining between them. Germline CDR1 reads LGHDT; CDR2 reads YNNKEL (reference sequence).

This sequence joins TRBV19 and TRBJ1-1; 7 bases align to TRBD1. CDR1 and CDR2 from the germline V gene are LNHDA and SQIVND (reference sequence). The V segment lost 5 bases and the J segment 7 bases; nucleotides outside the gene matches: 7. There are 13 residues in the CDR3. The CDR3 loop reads CASSGWDSFEAFF. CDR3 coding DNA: TGTGCCAGTAGTGGGTGGGACAGCTTTGAAGCTTTCTTT. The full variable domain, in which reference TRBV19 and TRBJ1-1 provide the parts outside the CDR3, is DGGITQSPKYLFRKEGQNVTLSCEQNLNHDAMYWYRQDPGQGLRLIYYSQIVNDFQKGDIAEGYSVSREKKESFPLTVTSAQKNPTAFYLCASSGWDSFEAFFGQGTRLTVV.

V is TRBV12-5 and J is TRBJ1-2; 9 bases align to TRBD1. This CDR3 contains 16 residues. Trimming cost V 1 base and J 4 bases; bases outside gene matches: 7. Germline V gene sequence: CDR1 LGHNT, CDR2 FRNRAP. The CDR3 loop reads CASGLATGGAVYGYTF. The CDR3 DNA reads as TGTGCTAGTGGTTTGGCCACAGGGGGCGCAGTCTATGGCTACACCTTC.

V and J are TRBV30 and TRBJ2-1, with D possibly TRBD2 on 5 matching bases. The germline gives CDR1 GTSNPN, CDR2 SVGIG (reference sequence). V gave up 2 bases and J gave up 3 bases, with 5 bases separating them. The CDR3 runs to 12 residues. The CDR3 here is CAWSRGYNEQFF. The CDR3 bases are TGTGCCTGGAGTCGGGGCTACAATGAGCAGTTCTTC.

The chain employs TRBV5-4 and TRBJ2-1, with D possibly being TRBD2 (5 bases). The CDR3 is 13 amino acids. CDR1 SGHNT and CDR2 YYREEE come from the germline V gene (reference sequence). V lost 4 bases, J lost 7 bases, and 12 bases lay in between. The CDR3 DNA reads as TGTGCCAGCAGCCACCCTCCGGGGAATGAGCAGTTCTTC. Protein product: CASSHPPGNEQFF. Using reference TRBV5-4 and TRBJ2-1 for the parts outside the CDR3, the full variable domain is ETGVTQSPTHLIKTRGQQVTLRCSSQSGHNTVSWYQQALGQGPQFIFQYYREEENGRGNFPPRFSGLQFPNYSSELNVNALELDDSALYLCASSHPPGNEQFFGPGTRLTVL.

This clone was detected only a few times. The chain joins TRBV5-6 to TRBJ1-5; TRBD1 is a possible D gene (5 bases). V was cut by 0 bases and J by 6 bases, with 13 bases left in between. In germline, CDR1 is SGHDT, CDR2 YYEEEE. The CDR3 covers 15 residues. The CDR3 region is CASSLGQGQGQPQHF. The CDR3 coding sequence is TGTGCCAGCAGCTTGGGGCAGGGCCAAGGTCAGCCCCAGCATTTT.

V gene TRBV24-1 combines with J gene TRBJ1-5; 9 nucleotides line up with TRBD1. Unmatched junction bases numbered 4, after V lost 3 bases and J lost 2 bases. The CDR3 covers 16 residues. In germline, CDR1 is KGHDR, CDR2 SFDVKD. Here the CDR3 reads CATSDHRTGGNQPQHF. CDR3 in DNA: TGTGCCACCAGTGATCATCGGACAGGGGGCAATCAGCCCCAGCATTTT.

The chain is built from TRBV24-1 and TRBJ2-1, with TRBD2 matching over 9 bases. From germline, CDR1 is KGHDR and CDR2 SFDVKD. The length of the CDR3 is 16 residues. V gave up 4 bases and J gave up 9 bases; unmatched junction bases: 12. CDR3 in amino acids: CATSDTTLRGGSEQFF. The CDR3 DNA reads TGTGCCACCAGTGACACGACTTTGCGGGGGGGCTCTGAGCAGTTCTTC.

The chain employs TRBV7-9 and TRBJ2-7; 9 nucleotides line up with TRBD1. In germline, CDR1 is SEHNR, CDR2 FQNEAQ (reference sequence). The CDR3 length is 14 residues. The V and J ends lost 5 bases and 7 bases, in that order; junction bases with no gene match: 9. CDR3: CASSLGQGIWEQYF. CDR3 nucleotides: TGTGCCAGCAGCCTGGGACAGGGCATTTGGGAGCAGTACTTC.

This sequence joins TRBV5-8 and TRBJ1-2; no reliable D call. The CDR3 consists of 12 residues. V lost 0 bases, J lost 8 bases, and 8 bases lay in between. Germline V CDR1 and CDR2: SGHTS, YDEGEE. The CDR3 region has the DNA TGTGCCAGCAGCTTGGGGCTCGGGGGCTACACCTTC. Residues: CASSLGLGGYTF.

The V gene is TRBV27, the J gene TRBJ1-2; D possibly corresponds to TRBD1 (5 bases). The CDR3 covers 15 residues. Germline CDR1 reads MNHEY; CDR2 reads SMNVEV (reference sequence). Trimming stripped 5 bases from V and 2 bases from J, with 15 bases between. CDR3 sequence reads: CASSLLGTLNYGYTF. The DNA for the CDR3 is TGTGCCAGCAGTCTACTAGGGACTCTGAACTATGGCTACACCTTC.

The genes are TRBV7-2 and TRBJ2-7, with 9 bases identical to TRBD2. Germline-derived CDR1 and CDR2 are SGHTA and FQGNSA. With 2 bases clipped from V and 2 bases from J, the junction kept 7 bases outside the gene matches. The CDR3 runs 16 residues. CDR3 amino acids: CASSLFAGGFTYEQYF. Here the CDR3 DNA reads TGTGCCAGCAGCTTATTTGCGGGGGGGTTTACCTACGAGCAGTACTTC.

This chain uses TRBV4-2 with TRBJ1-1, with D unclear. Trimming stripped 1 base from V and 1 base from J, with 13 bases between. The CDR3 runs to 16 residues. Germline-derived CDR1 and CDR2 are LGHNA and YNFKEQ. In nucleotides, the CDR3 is TGTGCCAGCAGCCAAGGGTTCGGGGTTCGGAACACTGAAGCTTTCTTT. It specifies CASSQGFGVRNTEAFF.

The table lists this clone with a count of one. The CDR3 spells CASSPQGPGNTIYF. CDR3 nucleotide sequence: TGTGCCAGCAGTCCACAGGGGCCTGGAAACACCATATATTTT. V gene TRBV21-1 combines with J gene TRBJ1-3; the D call in the table, TRBD1, was not verified against the DNA. TRBV21-1 is listed as a pseudogene. The CDR3 extends over 14 amino acids.

Here the CDR3 reads CASSLTGVSYNEQFF. CDR3 bases: TGTGCCAGCAGCTTAACGGGGGTCTCTTACAATGAGCAGTTCTTC. V usage is TRBV11-3 and J usage is TRBJ2-1; the D gene is possibly TRBD2 (6 bases). Germline CDR1 SGHNT, CDR2 YENEEA. Deletions cut 2 bases from V and 4 bases from J, with 12 bases between. This CDR3 has 15 residues. The whole variable domain, remainder taken from reference TRBV11-3 and TRBJ2-1, is EAGVVQSPRYKIIEKKQPVAFWCNPISGHNTLYWYLQNLGQGPELLIRYENEEAVDDSQLPKDRFSAERLKGVDSTLKIQPAELGDSAVYLCASSLTGVSYNEQFFGPGTRLTVL.

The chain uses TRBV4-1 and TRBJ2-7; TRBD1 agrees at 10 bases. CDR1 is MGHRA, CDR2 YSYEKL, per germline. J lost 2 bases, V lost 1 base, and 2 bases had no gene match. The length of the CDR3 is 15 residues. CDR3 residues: CASSQGQGATYEQYF. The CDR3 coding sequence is TGCGCCAGCAGCCAAGGACAGGGGGCAACCTACGAGCAGTACTTC.

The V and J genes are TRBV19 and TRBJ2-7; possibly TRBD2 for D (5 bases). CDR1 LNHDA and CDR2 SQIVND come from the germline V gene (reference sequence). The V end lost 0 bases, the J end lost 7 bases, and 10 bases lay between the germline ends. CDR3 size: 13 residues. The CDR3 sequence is CASSIDRGSEQYF. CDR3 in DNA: TGTGCCAGTAGTATAGACCGAGGGTCGGAGCAGTACTTC. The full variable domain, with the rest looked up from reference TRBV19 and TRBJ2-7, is DGGITQSPKYLFRKEGQNVTLSCEQNLNHDAMYWYRQDPGQGLRLIYYSQIVNDFQKGDIAEGYSVSREKKESFPLTVTSAQKNPTAFYLCASSIDRGSEQYFGPGTRLTVT.

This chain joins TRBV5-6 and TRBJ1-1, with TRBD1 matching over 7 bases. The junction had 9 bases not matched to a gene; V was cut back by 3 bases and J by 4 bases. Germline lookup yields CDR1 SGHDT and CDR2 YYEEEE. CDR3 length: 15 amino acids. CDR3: CASSYYRGIGTEAFF. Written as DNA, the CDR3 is TGTGCCAGCAGCTACTACAGGGGAATAGGCACTGAAGCTTTCTTT. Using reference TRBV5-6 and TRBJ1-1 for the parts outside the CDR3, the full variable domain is DAGVTQSPTHLIKTRGQQVTLRCSPKSGHDTVSWYQQALGQGPQFIFQYYEEEERQRGNFPDRFSGHQFPNYSSELNVNALLLGDSALYLCASSYYRGIGTEAFFGQGTRLTVV.

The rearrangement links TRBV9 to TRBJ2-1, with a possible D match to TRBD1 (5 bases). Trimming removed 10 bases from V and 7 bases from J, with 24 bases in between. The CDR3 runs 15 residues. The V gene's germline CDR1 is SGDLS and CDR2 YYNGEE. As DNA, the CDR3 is TGTGCCTCCCAACCCTTCGATGGGGCGGCTAATGAGCAGTTCTTC. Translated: CASQPFDGAANEQFF.